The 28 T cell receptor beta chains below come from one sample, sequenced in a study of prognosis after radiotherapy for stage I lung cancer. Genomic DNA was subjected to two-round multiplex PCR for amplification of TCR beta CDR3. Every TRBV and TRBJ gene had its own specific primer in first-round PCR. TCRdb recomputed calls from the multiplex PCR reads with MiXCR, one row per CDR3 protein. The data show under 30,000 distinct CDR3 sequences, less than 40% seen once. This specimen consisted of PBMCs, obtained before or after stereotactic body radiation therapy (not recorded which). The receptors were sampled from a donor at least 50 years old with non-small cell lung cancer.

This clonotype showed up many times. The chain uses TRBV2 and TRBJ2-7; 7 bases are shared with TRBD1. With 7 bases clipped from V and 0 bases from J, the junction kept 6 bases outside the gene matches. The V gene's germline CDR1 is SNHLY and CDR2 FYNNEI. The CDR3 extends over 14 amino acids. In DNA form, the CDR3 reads TGTGCCAGCACCGCAAGACAGGGCTCCTACGAGCAGTACTTC. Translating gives CASTARQGSYEQYF. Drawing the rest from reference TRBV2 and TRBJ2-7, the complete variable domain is EPEVTQTPSHQVTQMGQEVILRCVPISNHLYFYWYRQILGQKVEFLVSFYNNEISEKSEIFDDQFSVERPDGSNFTLKIRSTKLEDSAMYFCASTARQGSYEQYFGPGTRLTVT.

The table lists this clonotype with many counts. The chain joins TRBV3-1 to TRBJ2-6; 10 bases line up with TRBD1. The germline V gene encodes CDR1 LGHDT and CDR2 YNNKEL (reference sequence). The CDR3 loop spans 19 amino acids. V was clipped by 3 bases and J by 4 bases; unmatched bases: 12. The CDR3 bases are TGTGCCAGCAGCCATGAGGGACAGGGGTGGCGGCGGGGGGCCAACGTCCTGACTTTC. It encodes CASSHEGQGWRRGANVLTF.

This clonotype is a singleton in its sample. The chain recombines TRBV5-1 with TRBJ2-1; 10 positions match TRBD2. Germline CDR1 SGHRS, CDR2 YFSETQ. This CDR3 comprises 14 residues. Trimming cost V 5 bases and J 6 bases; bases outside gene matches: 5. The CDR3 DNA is TGCGCCAGCAGGGAACTAGCGGGAAGCAATGAGCAGTTCTTC. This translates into CASRELAGSNEQFF.

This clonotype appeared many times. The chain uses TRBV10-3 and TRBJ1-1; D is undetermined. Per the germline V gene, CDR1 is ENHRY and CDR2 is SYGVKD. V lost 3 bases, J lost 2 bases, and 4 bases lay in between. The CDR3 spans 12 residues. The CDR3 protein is CAISEGNTEAFF. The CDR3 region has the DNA TGTGCCATCAGTGAAGGAAACACTGAAGCTTTCTTT.

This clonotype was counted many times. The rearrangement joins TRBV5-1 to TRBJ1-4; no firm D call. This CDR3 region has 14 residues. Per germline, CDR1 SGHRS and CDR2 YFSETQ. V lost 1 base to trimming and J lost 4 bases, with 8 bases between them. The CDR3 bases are TGCGCCAGCAGCTTGTCATGGGGTAATGAAAAACTGTTTTTT. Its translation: CASSLSWGNEKLFF.

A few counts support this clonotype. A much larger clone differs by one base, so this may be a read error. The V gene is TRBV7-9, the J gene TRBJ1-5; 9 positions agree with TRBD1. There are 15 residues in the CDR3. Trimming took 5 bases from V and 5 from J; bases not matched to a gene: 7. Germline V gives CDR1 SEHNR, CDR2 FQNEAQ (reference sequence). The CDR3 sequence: CASSRTRQGDQPQHF. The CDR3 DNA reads TGTGCCAGCAGCAGAACGAGACAGGGGGATCAGCCCCAGCATTTT. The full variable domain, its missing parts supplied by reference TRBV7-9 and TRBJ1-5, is DTGVSQNPRHKITKRGQNVTFRCDPISEHNRLYWYRQTLGQGPEFLTYFQNEAQLEKSRLLSDRFSAERPKGSFSTLEIQRTEQGDSAMYLCASSRTRQGDQPQHFGDGTRLSIL.

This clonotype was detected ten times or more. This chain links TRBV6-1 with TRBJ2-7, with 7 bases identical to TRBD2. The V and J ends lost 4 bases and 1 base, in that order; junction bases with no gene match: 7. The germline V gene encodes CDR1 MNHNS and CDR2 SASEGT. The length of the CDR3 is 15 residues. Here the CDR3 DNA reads TGTGCCAGCAGTGTTCACCAGCGGGGTTCCTACGAGCAGTACTTC. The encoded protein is CASSVHQRGSYEQYF.

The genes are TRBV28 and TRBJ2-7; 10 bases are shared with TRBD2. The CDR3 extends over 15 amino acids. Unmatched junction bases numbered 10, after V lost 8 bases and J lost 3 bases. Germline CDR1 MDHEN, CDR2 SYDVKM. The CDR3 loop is CASGTSEREIYEQYF. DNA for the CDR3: TGTGCCAGCGGGACTAGCGAGAGAGAAATCTACGAGCAGTACTTC.

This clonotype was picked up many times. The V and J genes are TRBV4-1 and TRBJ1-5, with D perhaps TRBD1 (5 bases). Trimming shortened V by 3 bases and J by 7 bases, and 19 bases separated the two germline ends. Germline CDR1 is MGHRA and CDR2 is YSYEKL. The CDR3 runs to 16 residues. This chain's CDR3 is CASSQSTGSGGQPQHF. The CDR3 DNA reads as TGCGCCAGCAGCCAGAGCACAGGATCGGGAGGACAGCCCCAGCATTTT.

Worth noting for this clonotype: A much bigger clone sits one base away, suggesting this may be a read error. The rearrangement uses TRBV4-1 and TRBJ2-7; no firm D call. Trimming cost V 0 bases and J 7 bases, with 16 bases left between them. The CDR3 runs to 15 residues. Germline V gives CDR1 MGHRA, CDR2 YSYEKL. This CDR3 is CASSQDNLMRSEQYF. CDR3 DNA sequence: TGCGCCAGCAGCCAAGACAACCTTATGCGATCGGAGCAGTACTTC.

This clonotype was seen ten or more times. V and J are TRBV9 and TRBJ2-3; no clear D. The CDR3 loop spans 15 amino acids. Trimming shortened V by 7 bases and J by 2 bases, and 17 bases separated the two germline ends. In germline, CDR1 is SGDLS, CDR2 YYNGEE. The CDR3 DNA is TGTGCCAGCGCCCCTACGGAAGGGATCACAGATACGCAGTATTTT. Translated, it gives CASAPTEGITDTQYF.

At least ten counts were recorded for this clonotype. As DNA, the CDR3 is TGTGCCAGCTCAGTGGGACAAGAAGAGACCCAGTACTTC. Translating gives CASSVGQEETQYF. The chain uses TRBV18 and TRBJ2-5, with a weak D call TRBD1 (6 bases). This CDR3 region has 13 residues. Germline loops: CDR1 KGHSH, CDR2 LQKENI. The V and J ends lost 5 bases and 3 bases respectively, with 10 bases between them.

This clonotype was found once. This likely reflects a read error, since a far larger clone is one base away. DNA for the CDR3: TGTGCCAGCATTTACACCGGGACAGGGGTCGGCACCGGGGAGCTGTTTTTT. Its protein product is CASIYTGTGVGTGELFF. The chain uses TRBV6-4 and TRBJ2-2; the match to TRBD1 covers 10 bases. There are 17 residues in the CDR3. The ends lost 7 bases at V and 4 bases at J; junction bases unmatched: 12. CDR1 and CDR2 from the germline V gene are MRHNA and SNTAGT.

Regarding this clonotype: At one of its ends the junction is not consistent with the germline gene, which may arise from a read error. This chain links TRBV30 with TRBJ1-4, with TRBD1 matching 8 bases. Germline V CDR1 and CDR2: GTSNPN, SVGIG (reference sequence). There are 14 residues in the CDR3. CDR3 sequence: CAWRATGADEKQFF. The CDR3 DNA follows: TGTGCCTGGCGAGCGACAGGGGCTGATGAAAAACAGTTTTTT.

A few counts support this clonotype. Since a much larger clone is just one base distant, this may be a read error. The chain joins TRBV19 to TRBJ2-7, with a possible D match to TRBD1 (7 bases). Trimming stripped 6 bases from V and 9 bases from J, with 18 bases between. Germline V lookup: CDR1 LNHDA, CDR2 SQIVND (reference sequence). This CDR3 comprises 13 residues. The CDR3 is CASRQGGLGVQYF. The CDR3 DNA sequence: TGTGCCAGTAGGCAGGGGGGATTGGGCGTGCAGTACTTC.

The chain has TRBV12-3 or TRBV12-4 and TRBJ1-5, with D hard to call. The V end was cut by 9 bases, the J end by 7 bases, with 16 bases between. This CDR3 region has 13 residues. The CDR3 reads CASFREGGQPQHF. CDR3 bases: TGTGCCAGTTTCCGGGAGGGAGGGCAGCCCCAGCATTTT.

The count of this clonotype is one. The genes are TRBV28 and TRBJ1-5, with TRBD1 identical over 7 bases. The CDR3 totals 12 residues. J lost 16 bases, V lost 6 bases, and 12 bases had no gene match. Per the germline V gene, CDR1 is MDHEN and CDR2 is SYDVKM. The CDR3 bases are TGTGCCAGCAGCTACAGGGGAGGGCAGCCCCATTTT. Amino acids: CASSYRGGQPHF.

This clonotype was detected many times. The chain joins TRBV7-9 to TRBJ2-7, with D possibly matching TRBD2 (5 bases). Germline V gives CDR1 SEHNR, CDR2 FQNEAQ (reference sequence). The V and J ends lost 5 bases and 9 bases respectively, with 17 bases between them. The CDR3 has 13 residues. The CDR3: CASSAGGSGRQYF. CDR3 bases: TGTGCCAGCAGCGCGGGCGGTAGTGGCCGGCAGTACTTC.

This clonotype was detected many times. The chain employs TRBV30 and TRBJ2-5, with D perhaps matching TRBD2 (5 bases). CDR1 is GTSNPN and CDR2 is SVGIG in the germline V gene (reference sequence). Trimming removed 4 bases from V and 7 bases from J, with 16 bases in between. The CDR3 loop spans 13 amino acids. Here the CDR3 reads CAWTREGTVTQYF. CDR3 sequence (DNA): TGTGCCTGGACCAGAGAGGGAACGGTGACCCAGTACTTC. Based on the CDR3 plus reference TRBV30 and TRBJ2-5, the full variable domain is SQTIHQWPATLVQPVGSPLSLECTVEGTSNPNLYWYRQAAGRGLQLLFYSVGIGQISSEVPQNLSASRPQDRQFILSSKKLLLSDSGFYLCAWTREGTVTQYFGPGTRLLVL.

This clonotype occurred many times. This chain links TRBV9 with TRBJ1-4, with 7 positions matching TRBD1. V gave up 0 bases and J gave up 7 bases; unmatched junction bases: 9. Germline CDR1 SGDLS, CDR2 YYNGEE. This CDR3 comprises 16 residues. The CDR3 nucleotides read TGTGCCAGCAGCGTAGATACAGGGGAGGCGAGTGAAAAACTGTTTTTT. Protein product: CASSVDTGEASEKLFF.

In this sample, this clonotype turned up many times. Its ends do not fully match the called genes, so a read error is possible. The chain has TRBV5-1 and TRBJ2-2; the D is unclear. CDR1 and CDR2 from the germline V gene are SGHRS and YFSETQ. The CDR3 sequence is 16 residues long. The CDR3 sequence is CASSLGGLGNTGELFF. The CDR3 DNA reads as TGTGCCAGCAGCTTAGGTGGGCTGGGAAACACCGGGGAGCTGTTTTTT.

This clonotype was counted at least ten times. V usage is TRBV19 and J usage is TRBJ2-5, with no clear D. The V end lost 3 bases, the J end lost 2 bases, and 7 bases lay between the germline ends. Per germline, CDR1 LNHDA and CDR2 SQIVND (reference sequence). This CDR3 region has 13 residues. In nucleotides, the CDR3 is TGTGCCAGTAGTATGGTCATTCAAGAGACCCAGTACTTC. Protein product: CASSMVIQETQYF.

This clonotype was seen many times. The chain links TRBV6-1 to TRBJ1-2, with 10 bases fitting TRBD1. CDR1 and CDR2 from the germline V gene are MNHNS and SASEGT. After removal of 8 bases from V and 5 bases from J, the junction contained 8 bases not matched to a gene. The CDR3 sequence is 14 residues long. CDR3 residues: CASATGQGSYGYTF. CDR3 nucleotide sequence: TGTGCCAGCGCCACGGGACAGGGGTCGTATGGCTACACCTTC.

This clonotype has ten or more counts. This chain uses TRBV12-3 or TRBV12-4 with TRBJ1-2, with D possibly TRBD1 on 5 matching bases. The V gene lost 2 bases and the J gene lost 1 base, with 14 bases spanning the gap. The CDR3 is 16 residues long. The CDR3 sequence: CASSLRGRHRNYGYTF. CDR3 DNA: TGTGCCAGCAGTTTAAGGGGACGCCATCGTAACTATGGCTACACCTTC.

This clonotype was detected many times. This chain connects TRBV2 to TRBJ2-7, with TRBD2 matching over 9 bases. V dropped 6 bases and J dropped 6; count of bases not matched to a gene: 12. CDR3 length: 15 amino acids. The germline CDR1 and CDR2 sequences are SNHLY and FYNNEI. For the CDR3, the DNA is TGTGCCAGCAGCGTACCGAGGGGACTAGCCCCCGAGCAGTACTTC. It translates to CASSVPRGLAPEQYF.

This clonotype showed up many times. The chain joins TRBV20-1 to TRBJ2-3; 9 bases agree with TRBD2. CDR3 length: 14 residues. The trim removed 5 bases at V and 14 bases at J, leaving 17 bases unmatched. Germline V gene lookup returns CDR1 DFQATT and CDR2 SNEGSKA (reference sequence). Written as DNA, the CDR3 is TGCAGTGCTTTGGGCGGGGGGGCCGTCTCGAGTCCGTATTTT. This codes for CSALGGGAVSSPYF.

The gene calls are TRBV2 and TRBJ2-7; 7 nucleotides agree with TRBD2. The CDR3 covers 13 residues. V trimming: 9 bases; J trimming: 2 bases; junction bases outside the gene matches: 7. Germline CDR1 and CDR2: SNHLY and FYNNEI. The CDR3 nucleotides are TGTGCCAGGGCTAGCGGCGTAACCTACGAGCAGTACTTC. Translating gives CARASGVTYEQYF.

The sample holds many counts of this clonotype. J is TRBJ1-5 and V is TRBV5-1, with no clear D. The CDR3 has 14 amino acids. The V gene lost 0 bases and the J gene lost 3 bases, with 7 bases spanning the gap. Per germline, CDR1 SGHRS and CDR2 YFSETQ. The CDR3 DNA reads TGCGCCAGCAGCTTGGACAGCTCCAATCAGCCCCAGCATTTT. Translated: CASSLDSSNQPQHF.